Below, one T cell receptor beta chain is given with its context. The antigen remains unidentified. A read error may account for a junction end that differs from germline. TCRdb called the 5' RACE reads again in MiXCR, with one record for every CDR3 protein. The sample shows approximately 110,000 distinct CDR3 sequences, less than 25% of them seen only once. This specimen comes from a study of CD8 T cells in ankylosing spondylitis. Study results and caveats: Apparently characteristic of ankylosing spondylitis blood was a TCR beta motif (eight highly homologous variants). Certain motif variants had earlier been reported in reactive arthritis synovial fluid and blood. Disease-linked clones reportedly concentrated significantly in matched ankylosing spondylitis synovial fluid. Disease-associated clonotypes exhibited CD8+ identity and were relatively infrequent in peripheral blood.

Germline CDR1 reads SQVTM; CDR2 reads ANQGSEA. The CDR3 runs to 12 residues. Sequencing was done on a sample of synovial fluid, either unsorted or a sorted T cell fraction (not recorded which). The chain recombines TRBV29-1 with TRBJ2-2, with D tentatively TRBD2 (5 bases). This receptor was taken from a male donor with ankylosing spondylitis. For the CDR3, the DNA is TGCAACGTTGTTGAGGGTACCGGGGAGCTGTTTTTT. It yields the protein CNVVEGTGELFF.